This T cell receptor (beta chain) is from a study of blood T cell repertoires in COVID-19. Study at large: Both acute and convalescent COVID-19 samples were obtained from the United States, Italy and Spain. In each case, the material was cDNA or gDNA derived from T cells, B-cell-depleted T cells, or PBMCs.

Original processing methods: It was from reference gene primer amplification that nucleated cell counts were estimated. Assay used: immunoSEQ multiplex PCR; TCRdb lists only in-frame clones, some missing. V and J calls and clone size are as listed in that table; D and trimming were resolved from the DNA. The table shows about 160,000 clones, with about nine tenths occurring only once. The CDR3 extends over 16 amino acids. V gave up 0 bases and J gave up 0 bases, with 12 bases separating them. CDR1 is SGDLS and CDR2 is YYNGEE in the germline V gene. This clone was found a few times. V is TRBV9 and J is TRBJ1-1, with a tentative D call TRBD1 (6 bases). This TCR derives from an older woman who had recovered from COVID-19. Sequencing was carried out using peripheral blood. The chain's CDR3 is CASSVELRGMNTEAFF. CDR3 sequence (DNA): TGTGCCAGCAGCGTAGAACTCAGGGGTATGAACACTGAAGCTTTCTTT.